This TCR beta chain emerged from a study of OX40 agonist ivuxolimab in advanced cancers. Overall study: Over 30% of patients had received prior checkpoint inhibitor therapy. Partial responses were recorded for three patients, including one with hepatocellular carcinoma and two with cutaneous melanoma.

This clone was detected only once. What it binds is not known. The assay was immunoSEQ multiplex PCR, and TCRdb's table has in-frame clones only and misses some. The sample contains more than 75,000 clones, approximately 80% of which appear only once. CDR1 and CDR2 from the germline V gene are ENHRY and SYGVKD. The germline V and J ends were trimmed by 6 bases and 0 bases, with 11 bases remaining between them. The CDR3 consists of 14 residues. General study points: More expanded clones were seen, on average, in CD8+ T cells than in CD4+.

Blood specimens came from baseline, cycle 4 day 1, and cycle 7 day 1. The V and J genes are TRBV10-3 and TRBJ1-1; D call uncertain. The receptor was isolated from an adult with an advanced solid tumor such as melanoma, head and neck, liver or kidney cancer. The sequenced sample was CD4+ or CD8+ T cells sorted from blood, obtained in a trial of the OX40 agonist ivuxolimab. This chain's CDR3 is CAIRGAHMNTEAFF. DNA of the CDR3: TGTGCCATCAGGGGTGCGCATATGAACACTGAAGCTTTCTTT.